The present entry profiles one T cell receptor (beta chain) with its context. V shed 4 bases and J shed 2 bases, with 5 bases lying between them. Germline V lookup: CDR1 LGHDT, CDR2 YNNKEL (reference sequence). CDR3 length equals 12 residues. This specimen comes from a study of CD8 T cells in Susac syndrome. Random hexamers were used to reverse transcribe the RNA input (roughly 0.5 to 1 ug). MiXCR, run by TCRdb on the immunoSEQ multiplex PCR reads, gives a single entry per CDR3 protein. The sample lists approximately 120,000 distinct CDR3 sequences, around 93% occurring once. The source of this sequence is a human donor in good health. This sequence joins TRBV3-1 and TRBJ1-2, with unresolved D. Sequencing used CD8+ T cells from PBMCs. The CDR3 sequence: CASSLQNYGYTF. The DNA of the CDR3 is TGTGCCAGCAGCCTCCAAAACTATGGCTACACCTTC.